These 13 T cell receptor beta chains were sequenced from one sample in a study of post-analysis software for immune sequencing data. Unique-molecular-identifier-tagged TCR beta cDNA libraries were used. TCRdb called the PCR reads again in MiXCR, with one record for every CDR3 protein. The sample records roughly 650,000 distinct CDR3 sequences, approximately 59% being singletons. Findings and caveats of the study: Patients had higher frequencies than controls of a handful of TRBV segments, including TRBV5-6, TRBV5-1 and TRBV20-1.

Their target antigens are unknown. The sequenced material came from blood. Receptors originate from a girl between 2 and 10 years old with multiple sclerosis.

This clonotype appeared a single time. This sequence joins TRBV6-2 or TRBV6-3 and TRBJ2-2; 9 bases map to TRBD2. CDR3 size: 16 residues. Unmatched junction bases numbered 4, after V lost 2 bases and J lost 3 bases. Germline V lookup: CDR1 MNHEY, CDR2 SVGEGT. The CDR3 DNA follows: TGTGCCAGCAGTTACCAGCGGGGGGACTACACCGGGGAGCTGTTTTTT. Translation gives CASSYQRGDYTGELFF.

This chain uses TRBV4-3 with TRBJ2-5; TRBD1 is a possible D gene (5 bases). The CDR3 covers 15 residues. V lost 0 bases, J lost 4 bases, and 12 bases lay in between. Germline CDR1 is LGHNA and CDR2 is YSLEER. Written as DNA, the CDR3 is TGCGCCAGCAGCCAAGATAGGTGGGGCAGAGAGACCCAGTACTTC. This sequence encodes CASSQDRWGRETQYF.

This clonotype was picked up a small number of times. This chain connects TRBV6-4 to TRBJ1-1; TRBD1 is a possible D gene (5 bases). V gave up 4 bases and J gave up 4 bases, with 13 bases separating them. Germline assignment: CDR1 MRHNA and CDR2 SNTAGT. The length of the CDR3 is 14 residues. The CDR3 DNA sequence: TGTGCCAGCAGTGCCAGGGTGGGGTGCACTGAAGCTTTCTTT. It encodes CASSARVGCTEAFF.

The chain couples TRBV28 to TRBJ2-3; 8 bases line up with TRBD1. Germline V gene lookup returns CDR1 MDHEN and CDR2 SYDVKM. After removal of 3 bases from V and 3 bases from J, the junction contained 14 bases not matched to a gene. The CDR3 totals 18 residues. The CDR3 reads CASSFPAHRGSGTDTQYF. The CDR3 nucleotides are TGTGCCAGCAGTTTCCCCGCCCACAGGGGGAGTGGGACAGATACGCAGTATTTT.

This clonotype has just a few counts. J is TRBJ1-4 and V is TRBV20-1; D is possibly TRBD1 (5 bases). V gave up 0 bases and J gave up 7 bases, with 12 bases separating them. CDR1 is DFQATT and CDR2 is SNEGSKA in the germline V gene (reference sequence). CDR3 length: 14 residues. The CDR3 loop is CSARDGGEVEKLFF. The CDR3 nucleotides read TGCAGTGCTAGAGATGGAGGGGAAGTTGAAAAACTGTTTTTT.

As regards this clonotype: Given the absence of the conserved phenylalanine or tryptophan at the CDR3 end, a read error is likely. CDR3 region: CASSLGGGTEAFC. DNA of the CDR3: TGCGCCAGCAGCTTGGGAGGCGGCACTGAAGCTTTCTGT. The V gene is TRBV5-1, the J gene TRBJ1-1; unclear D gene. The V end lost 0 bases, the J end lost 4 bases, and 7 bases lay between the germline ends. The CDR3 is made up of 13 amino acids. CDR1 is SGHRS, CDR2 YFSETQ, per germline.

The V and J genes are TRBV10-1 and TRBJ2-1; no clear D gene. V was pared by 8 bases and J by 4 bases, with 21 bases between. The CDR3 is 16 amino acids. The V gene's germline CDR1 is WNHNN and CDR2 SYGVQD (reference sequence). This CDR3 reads CASPDRRVRLYNEQFF. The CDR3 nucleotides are TGCGCCAGCCCCGATCGAAGGGTCCGGCTTTACAATGAGCAGTTCTTC.

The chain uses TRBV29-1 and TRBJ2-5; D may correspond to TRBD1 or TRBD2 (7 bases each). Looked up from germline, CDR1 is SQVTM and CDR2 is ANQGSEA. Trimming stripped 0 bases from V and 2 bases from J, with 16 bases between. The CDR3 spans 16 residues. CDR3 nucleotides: TGCAGCGTTGAAGATGGGAGGGGGCTCCCTCAAGAGACCCAGTACTTC. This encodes CSVEDGRGLPQETQYF.

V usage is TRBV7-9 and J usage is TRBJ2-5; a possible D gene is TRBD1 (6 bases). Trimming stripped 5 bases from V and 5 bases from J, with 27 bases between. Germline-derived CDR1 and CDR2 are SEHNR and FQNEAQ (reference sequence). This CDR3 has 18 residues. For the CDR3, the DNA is TGTGCCAGCAGCGAGAGACCACGGGACAAGGGCCTCCGGGAGACCCAGTACTTC. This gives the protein CASSERPRDKGLRETQYF.

The CDR3 coding sequence is TGTGCCAGCAGCCCTCGGGAGGGAGGACAGGTCGAGGAGCAGTACTTC. Translated, it gives CASSPREGGQVEEQYF. The genes are TRBV9 and TRBJ2-4; a weak D match, TRBD2 (8 bases). Germline loops: CDR1 SGDLS, CDR2 YYNGEE. The CDR3 totals 16 residues. Trimming took off 4 bases at V and 13 bases at J, with 27 bases between the two ends.

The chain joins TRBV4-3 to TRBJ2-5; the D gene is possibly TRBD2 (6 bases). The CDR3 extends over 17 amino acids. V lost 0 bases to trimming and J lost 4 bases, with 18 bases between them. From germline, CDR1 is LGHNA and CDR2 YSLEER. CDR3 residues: CASSQDRRAEGRETQYF. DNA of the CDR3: TGCGCCAGCAGCCAAGATAGAAGGGCGGAGGGGCGAGAGACCCAGTACTTC.

The CDR3 DNA follows: TGTGCCAGCAGCATACCGATCAAGACTAGCGGGAGAACAGATGAGCAGTTCTTC. This sequence encodes CASSIPIKTSGRTDEQFF. V is TRBV9 and J is TRBJ2-1; 12 bases map to TRBD2. The CDR3 contains 18 residues. Losses at the gene ends were 4 bases for V and 8 bases for J; bases not matched to a gene: 16. Looked up from germline, CDR1 is SGDLS and CDR2 is YYNGEE.

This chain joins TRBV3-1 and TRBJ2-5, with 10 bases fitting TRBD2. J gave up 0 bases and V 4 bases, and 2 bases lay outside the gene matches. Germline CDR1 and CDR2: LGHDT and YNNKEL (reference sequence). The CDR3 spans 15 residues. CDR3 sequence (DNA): TGTGCCAGCAGCCCGACTAGCGGGCACCAAGAGACCCAGTACTTC. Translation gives CASSPTSGHQETQYF.